These 10 T cell receptor beta chains originate from one sample sequenced in a study of cytomegalovirus exposure and HLA in healthy donors. Primers for the PCR totalled 60 Vbeta and 13 Jbeta. Sequencing used immunoSEQ multiplex PCR; TCRdb keeps in-frame clones, though not all of them. The data contain 150,000 to 200,000 clones, 80% of them singletons. Source material: PBMCs. These receptors were taken from a man in his forties in good health and CMV-seronegative.

J is TRBJ1-3 and V is TRBV25-1, with TRBD1 identical over 8 bases. V lost 8 bases, J lost 4 bases, and 13 bases stayed unmatched. This CDR3 is 16 amino acids long. Germline V gene sequence: CDR1 MGHDK, CDR2 SYGVNS. The CDR3 coding sequence is TGTGCCAGCGTAGGGGACAGGAGGTCTGCAGGAAACACCATATATTTT. Amino acid sequence: CASVGDRRSAGNTIYF.

The rearrangement uses TRBV5-1 and TRBJ1-1, with D hard to call. There are 15 residues in the CDR3. Trimming stripped 4 bases from V and 1 base from J, with 14 bases between. CDR1 is SGHRS and CDR2 is YFSETQ in the germline V gene. The CDR3 here is CASSRGGTENTEAFF. The CDR3 DNA is TGCGCCAGCAGCCGCGGAGGTACGGAGAACACTGAAGCTTTCTTT.

The genes are TRBV10-1 and TRBJ2-1; TRBD2 aligns across 8 bases. J was trimmed by 10 bases and V by 0 bases; bases with no gene match: 8. The length of the CDR3 is 15 residues. The germline V gene has CDR1 WNHNN and CDR2 SYGVQD (reference sequence). The CDR3 reads CASSESRGGVLEQFF. The CDR3 DNA follows: TGCGCCAGCAGTGAGTCTCGGGGGGGCGTGTTAGAGCAGTTCTTC.

The chain uses TRBV5-4 and TRBJ1-4; TRBD1 matches 7 bases. V shed 2 bases and J 5 bases; nucleotides not matched to a gene: 3. This CDR3 contains 14 residues. Germline V CDR1 and CDR2: SGHNT, YYREEE (reference sequence). For the CDR3, the DNA is TGTGCCAGCAGCTTAGAGACAGGGAATGAAAAACTGTTTTTT. Its protein product is CASSLETGNEKLFF.

The V and J genes are TRBV7-2 and TRBJ2-7, with TRBD1 identical over 12 bases. V lost 4 bases, J lost 4 bases, and 8 bases stayed unmatched. Germline assignment: CDR1 SGHTA and CDR2 FQGNSA. CDR3 size: 16 residues. CDR3 protein: CASSSQGTGGIYEQYF. The CDR3 bases are TGTGCCAGCAGCTCCCAGGGGACAGGGGGCATATACGAGCAGTACTTC.

This chain links TRBV7-7 with TRBJ2-7; D perhaps matches TRBD2 (6 bases). This CDR3 has 15 residues. Germline V gives CDR1 SSHAT, CDR2 FNYEAQ (reference sequence). V was clipped by 3 bases and J by 7 bases, with 19 bases between them. The CDR3 DNA reads TGTGCCAGCAGCTTTAAAGCGCCGACGGAGGGAGAGCAGTACTTC. Translated: CASSFKAPTEGEQYF.

V is TRBV6-5 and J is TRBJ1-6, with 7 bases lining up with TRBD1. CDR1 is MNHEY, CDR2 SVGAGI, per germline. The CDR3 totals 14 residues. J gave up 10 bases and V 5 bases, and 8 bases lay outside the gene matches. CDR3 bases: TGTGCCAGCAGTATAGACAGGGCGAACTCACCCCTCCACTTT. Protein product: CASSIDRANSPLHF.

The chain recombines TRBV7-3 with TRBJ2-3; TRBD2 matches 7 bases. V lost 1 base, J lost 1 base, and 11 bases stayed unmatched. The CDR3 is made up of 18 amino acids. Per the germline V gene, CDR1 is SGHTA and CDR2 is FQGTGA. The CDR3: CASSLMPSGLAGTDTQYF. CDR3 DNA sequence: TGTGCCAGCAGCTTAATGCCGTCGGGGCTAGCGGGCACAGATACGCAGTATTTT.

The chain uses TRBV4-1 and TRBJ2-3, with a possible D match to TRBD1 (6 bases). The germline V gene encodes CDR1 MGHRA and CDR2 YSYEKL. V lost 1 base, J lost 0 bases, and 17 bases lay in between. This CDR3 contains 18 residues. CDR3 bases: TGCGCCAGCAGCCAAGTGGTAAGCCGAAGGGGGAGCACAGATACGCAGTATTTT. Its translation: CASSQVVSRRGSTDTQYF.

In DNA form, the CDR3 reads TGTGCCAGCAGCTTTGTTAGCGGGGGGGATTCCTACGAGCAGTACTTC. It yields the protein CASSFVSGGDSYEQYF. The chain employs TRBV7-2 and TRBJ2-7, with 11 bases identical to TRBD2. With V trimmed by 3 bases and J by 1 base, 5 bases remained unmatched. Germline V gene lookup returns CDR1 SGHTA and CDR2 FQGNSA. The CDR3 covers 16 residues.